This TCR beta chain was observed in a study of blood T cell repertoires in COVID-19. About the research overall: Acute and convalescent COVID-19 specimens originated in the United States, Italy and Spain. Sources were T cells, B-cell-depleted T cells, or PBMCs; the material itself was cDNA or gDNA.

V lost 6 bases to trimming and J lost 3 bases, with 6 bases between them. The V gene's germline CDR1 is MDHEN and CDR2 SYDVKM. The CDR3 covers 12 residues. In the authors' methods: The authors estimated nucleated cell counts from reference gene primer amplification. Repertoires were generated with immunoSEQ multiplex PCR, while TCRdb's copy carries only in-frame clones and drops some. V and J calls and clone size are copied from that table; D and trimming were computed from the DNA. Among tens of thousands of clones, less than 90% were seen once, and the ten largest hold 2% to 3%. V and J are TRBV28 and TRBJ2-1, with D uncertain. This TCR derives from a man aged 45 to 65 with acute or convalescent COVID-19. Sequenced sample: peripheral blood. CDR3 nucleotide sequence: TGTGCCAGCAGCTTGAGCTACAATGAGCAGTTCTTC. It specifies CASSLSYNEQFF. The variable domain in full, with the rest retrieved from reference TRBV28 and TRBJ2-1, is DVKVTQSSRYLVKRTGEKVFLECVQDMDHENMFWYRQDPGLGLRLIYFSYDVKMKEKGDIPEGYSVSREKKERFSLILESASTNQTSMYLCASSLSYNEQFFGPGTRLTVL.